This T cell receptor (beta chain) stems from a study of T cell repertoires in cytomegalovirus infection. Study details: From public TCR beta signatures came an indication of both CMV infection and matching HLA type.

About this clonotype itself: Likely a read error: the CDR3 ends without its conserved phenylalanine or tryptophan.

Germline V gives CDR1 SGHDN, CDR2 FVKESK. With 4 bases removed from V and 7 bases from J, the gap between germline ends came to 11 bases. This CDR3 spans 13 amino acids. Using its own MiXCR run on the reads, TCRdb lists one record per CDR3 protein. The table has roughly 230,000 distinct CDR3 sequences, 6% to 8% seen once. The material sequenced was PBMCs. The chain carries TRBV14 and TRBJ2-1, with D perhaps matching TRBD2 (5 bases). The TCR sequence derives from a human donor in good health (CMV status not recorded). Some clones in this sample may be carry-over from other donors' samples. The CDR3 sequence is CASSPGWPNEQFI. The CDR3 DNA is TGTGCCAGCAGCCCGGGGTGGCCGAATGAGCAGTTCATC.